Reported below is one T cell receptor beta chain. In this sample, this clone turned up once. It lacks a known antigen. No base qualities exist here, and no much larger clone lies one base off it. Via the germline V gene (reference sequence), CDR1 is MNHEY and CDR2 SMNVEV. The CDR3 numbers 15 residues from cysteine through phenylalanine. The entry retains the CDR3 DNA only, 45 bases that are in frame from base 1. From V the trimming removes 2 bases and from J it removes 7 bases, while the gene matches leave 4 bases of the junction unaccounted for. Library construction relied on the immunoSEQ multiplex PCR assay. RNA was extracted from all samples and reverse transcribed into cDNA, which served as template for TCR sequencing. SuperScript III was used to make first-strand cDNA, primed with a 2:1 mix of oligo-dT and random hexamers. A synthetic immune receptor repertoire was used to gauge amplification bias, and whatever bias remained was removed computationally. Per the source publication's procedure: Raw reads were preprocessed to remove errors, and CDR3 was defined according to IMGT conventions as the region from the conserved cysteine to phenylalanine. Clonality was computed by normalizing Shannon entropy by log2 of the number of productive unique TCRs and subtracting the result from 1. Whether each scalp clone was CD4 or CD8 was inferred by checking scalp TCRbeta sequences against the CD4 and CD8 repertoires from sorted blood. Entries here come from immuneACCESS through TCRdb and include only in-frame sequences with V and J called. Some clones fail to appear in such tables; in the studies checked, an unresolved V gene covers under half of the shortfall, and the cause of the remainder is unknown. V and J calls and clone size are those listed in that table; D and trimming were worked out from the DNA. Counted in this sample were about 150,000 clones; 58% of them appeared once. Around 6.6% of the sample rests with the top ten.

The time point label, read with the paper, signifies: baseline before oral tofacitinib. Peripheral blood and lesional scalp punch biopsies were obtained from patients with alopecia areata. After PBMCs were isolated by density centrifugation and stained for CD3, CD4 and CD8, a FACSAria was used to sort CD4+ and CD8+ T cells. The record originates from a study of CD8+ T cells in alopecia areata (dated by TCRdb to the late 2010s). For context, the study as a whole: The treated patients, all with moderate-to-severe alopecia areata, were enrolled in an open-label pilot trial of oral tofacitinib given at 5 to 10 mg twice daily. Patients received tofacitinib for 6 to 18 months and were then followed off drug for 6 months to check for delayed response and recurrence. In both human patients and the C3H/HeJ mouse model, the study applied high-throughput TCRbeta sequencing to look at T cell clonal expansion in alopecia areata. Scalp tissue and sorted CD4+ and CD8+ peripheral blood T cells from patchy and totalis/universalis alopecia areata patients and from healthy controls were covered by human TCRbeta sequencing. Biopsies were taken from tofacitinib-treated patients at baseline and again at 4 and 24 weeks into treatment, and several of those patients also had a later scalp biopsy. Clonality in the scalp was compared among normal scalp (n=4), patchy alopecia areata scalp (n=8), and alopecia totalis/universalis scalp (n=8). RNA was obtained with the PAXgene miRNA kit for fixed scalp, the miRNeasy kit for PBMCs, and the RNeasy kit for mouse skin. immunoSEQ multiplex PCR using 35 Vbeta forward primers and 13 Jbeta reverse primers was used to amplify TCRbeta CDR3 regions. Study-wide conclusions, independent of this receptor: Lesional scalp, especially in alopecia totalis/universalis, showed higher clonality and more expanded CD8+ clones than normal scalp, suggesting antigenic drive. Resident alphabeta T cells in normal human skin are also sequenced, complicating scalp TCR repertoire analysis, unlike mouse skin dominated by gammadelta T cells. Shared TCR sequences between patients were less evident than in mice, which may be partly attributable to HLA diversity in the patient population.

This clonotype originated in a human donor with alopecia areata. The receptor chain draws on TRBV27 and TRBJ1-6; 8 bases in the middle match TRBD1. The source material was CD4+ T cells sorted from blood, sampled at week 0. The CDR3 region has the sequence CASSLQTGANSPLHF. The DNA reads as follows: TGTGCCAGCAGTTTACAGACAGGGGCGAATTCACCCCTCCACTTT.